This T cell receptor (beta chain) was recorded in a study of shared clonotypes between healthy human individuals. Only CD45RO-negative cells positively selected for CCR7 counted as naive CD8 cells, so terminally differentiated effector memory CD45RA+ cells were excluded. The CDR3 covers 18 residues. Trimming stripped 4 bases from V and 0 bases from J, with 20 bases between. CDR1 is MNHEY and CDR2 is SMNVEV in the germline V gene (reference sequence). Assay execution proceeded at the deep level. Only in-frame clones appear in the TCRdb table, and some are missing; sequencing was by immunoSEQ multiplex PCR. The sample carries some 2 million clones, roughly 95% recorded once.

The TCR originated in a man aged 18 to 35 in good health. Sample: naive CD8+ T cells sorted from blood. This chain uses TRBV27 with TRBJ2-3; no definite D call. Here the CDR3 reads CASSSHWASPYSTDTQYF. As DNA, the CDR3 is TGTGCCAGCAGTTCACATTGGGCCAGTCCATACAGCACAGATACGCAGTATTTT.